The table lists the clone carrying this T cell receptor (beta chain) with a few counts. Trimming cost V 6 bases and J 1 base; bases outside gene matches: 7. This CDR3 is built from 15 residues. Looked up from germline, CDR1 is DFQATT and CDR2 is SNEGSKA (reference sequence). TCRdb re-derived calls from the 5' RACE reads in MiXCR, one entry per CDR3 protein. The sample includes 600,000 to 800,000 distinct CDR3 sequences, over 20% of them seen just once. This record comes from a study of identical twins. The same sample was also used in a study of T cells expressing NK-cell markers. Per that study: The study drew TCR beta repertoires from sorted CD3+CD56+NKG2C+, CD3+CD56+NKG2C- and CD3+CD56-NKG2C+ T cells.

The sequencing input was PBMCs. The chain links TRBV20-1 to TRBJ2-1, with TRBD2 matching 9 bases. The clonotype originates from a woman between 18 and 30 years old in good health. Here the CDR3 DNA reads TGCAGTGCCTCATCGACTAGCGGATCCTACAATGAGCAGTTCTTC. Its protein is CSASSTSGSYNEQFF.